The sequence of this T cell receptor (beta chain) was determined in a study of tumor-infiltrating lymphocytes in localized non-small cell lung cancer. Broader study findings: Tumor T-cell fraction was not associated with recurrence-free survival. T-cell fraction did not differ between immunotypes IM1 and IM2. TCR sequencing covered a subset of patients with enough tissue.

Comment on this clone: Its antigen is unknown.

Produced via immunoSEQ multiplex PCR; TCRdb's table is partial and in-frame only. Of 9,500 to 14,000 clones in the sample, roughly 84% were seen once. Trimming at V came to 5 bases and at J to 6 bases, leaving 9 bases not matched to a gene. The germline V gene encodes CDR1 PRHDT and CDR2 FYEKMQ (reference sequence). The CDR3 runs 15 residues. The V gene is TRBV13, the J gene TRBJ2-2, with TRBD2 matching over 7 bases. The TCR was taken from a human donor with non-small cell lung cancer. Specimen: lung tumor tissue. In DNA form, the CDR3 reads TGTGCCAGCAGCCGTTGGACTAGAGCCCCCGGGGAGCTGTTTTTT. Translating it yields CASSRWTRAPGELFF. The variable domain in full, with the rest retrieved from reference TRBV13 and TRBJ2-2, is AAGVIQSPRHLIKEKRETATLKCYPIPRHDTVYWYQQGPGQDPQFLISFYEKMQSDKGSIPDRFSAQQFSDYHSELNMSSLELGDSALYFCASSRWTRAPGELFFGEGSRLTVL.